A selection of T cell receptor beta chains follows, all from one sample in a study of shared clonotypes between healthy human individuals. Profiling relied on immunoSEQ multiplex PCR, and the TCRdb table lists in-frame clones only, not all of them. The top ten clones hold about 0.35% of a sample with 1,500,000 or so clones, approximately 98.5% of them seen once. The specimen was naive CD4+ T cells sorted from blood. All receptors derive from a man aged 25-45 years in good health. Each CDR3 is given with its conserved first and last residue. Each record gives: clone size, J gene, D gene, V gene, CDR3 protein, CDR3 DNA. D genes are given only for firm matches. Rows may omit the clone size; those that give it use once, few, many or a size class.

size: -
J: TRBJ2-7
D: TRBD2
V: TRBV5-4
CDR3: CASSSRLAAFDEQYF
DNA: TGTGCCAGCAGCTCTCGACTAGCCGCGTTCGATGAGCAGTACTTC

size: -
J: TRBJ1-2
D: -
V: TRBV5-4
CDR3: CASSFGLGNYGYTF
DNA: TGTGCCAGCAGCTTTGGCCTGGGCAACTATGGCTACACCTTC

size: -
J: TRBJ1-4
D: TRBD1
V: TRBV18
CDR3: CASSSQGRNEKLFF
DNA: TGTGCCAGCTCATCACAGGGGAGGAATGAAAAACTGTTTTTT

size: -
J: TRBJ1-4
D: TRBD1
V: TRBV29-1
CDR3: CSVEDQGQTKLFF
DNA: TGCAGCGTTGAAGATCAGGGACAGACGAAACTGTTTTTT

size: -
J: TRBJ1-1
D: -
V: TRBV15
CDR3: CATSRVTGRGHTEAFF
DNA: TGTGCCACCAGCAGAGTAACGGGGCGGGGACACACTGAAGCTTTCTTT

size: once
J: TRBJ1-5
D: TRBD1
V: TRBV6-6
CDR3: CASSQRGTGGNQPQHF
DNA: TGTGCCAGCAGTCAACGAGGGACAGGGGGCAATCAGCCCCAGCATTTT

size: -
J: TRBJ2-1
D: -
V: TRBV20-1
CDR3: CSRLSYNEQFF
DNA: TGCAGCAGGCTGTCTTACAATGAGCAGTTCTTC

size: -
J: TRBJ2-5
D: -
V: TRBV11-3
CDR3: CASSYQGGTQYF
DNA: TGTGCCAGCAGTTACCAAGGGGGGACCCAGTACTTC

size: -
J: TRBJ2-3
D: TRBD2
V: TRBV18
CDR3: CASSLGLAGVSDTQYF
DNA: TGTGCCAGCTCACTGGGACTAGCGGGAGTTTCAGATACGCAGTATTTT

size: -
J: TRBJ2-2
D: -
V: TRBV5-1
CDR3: CASSFRGPSDPGELFF
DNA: TGCGCCAGCAGCTTCCGGGGACCATCAGATCCCGGGGAGCTGTTTTTT

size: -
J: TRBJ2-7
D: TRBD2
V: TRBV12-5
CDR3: CASGTTAGGLHF
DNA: TGTGCTAGTGGGACCACAGCGGGAGGGCTCCACTTC